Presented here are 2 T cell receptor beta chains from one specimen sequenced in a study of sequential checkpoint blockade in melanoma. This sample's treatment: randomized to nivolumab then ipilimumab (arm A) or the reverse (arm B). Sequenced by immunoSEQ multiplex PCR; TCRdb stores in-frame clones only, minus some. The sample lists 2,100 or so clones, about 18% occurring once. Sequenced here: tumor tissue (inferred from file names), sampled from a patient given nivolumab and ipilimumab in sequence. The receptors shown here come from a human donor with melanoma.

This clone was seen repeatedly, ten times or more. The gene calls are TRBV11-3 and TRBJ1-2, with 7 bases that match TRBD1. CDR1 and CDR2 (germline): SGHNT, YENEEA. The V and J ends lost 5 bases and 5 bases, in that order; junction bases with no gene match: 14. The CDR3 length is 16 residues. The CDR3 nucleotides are TGTGCCAGCAGCCGGAACCCGGGACAGAACGCGTATGGCTACACCTTC. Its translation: CASSRNPGQNAYGYTF.

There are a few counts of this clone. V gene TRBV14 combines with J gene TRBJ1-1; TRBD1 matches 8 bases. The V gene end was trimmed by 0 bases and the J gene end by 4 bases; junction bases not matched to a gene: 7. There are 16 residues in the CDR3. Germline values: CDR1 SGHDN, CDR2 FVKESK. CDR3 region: CASSQDSGQGGTEAFF. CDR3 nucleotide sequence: TGTGCCAGCAGCCAAGATAGCGGACAGGGAGGCACTGAAGCTTTCTTT. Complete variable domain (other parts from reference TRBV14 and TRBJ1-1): EAGVTQFPSHSVIEKGQTVTLRCDPISGHDNLYWYRRVMGKEIKFLLHFVKESKQDESGMPNNRFLAERTGGTYSTLKVQPAELEDSGVYFCASSQDSGQGGTEAFFGQGTRLTVV.